This entry features one T cell receptor (beta chain) sequence. Its matching antigen is unknown. These data come from a study of molecular identifiers for immune sequencing clone quantification. As CD8+CD4-CCR7+CD45RA+ cells, naive CD8 T cells were sorted. The CDR3 totals 15 residues. Germline V gene sequence: CDR1 SGDLS, CDR2 YYNGEE. Trimming left V 2 bases short and J 0 bases short, with 8 bases between. Both previously described methods and listed TCR primers were employed to make bulk TCR libraries. MiXCR, run by TCRdb on the PCR reads, gives a single entry per CDR3 protein. Of about 500,000 distinct CDR3 sequences listed, about a quarter are singletons. Study observations and caveats: Barcode-sharing identical TCR molecules could underestimate highly expanded clone sizes. Spike-in Jurkat TCR RNA from a single cell reportedly registered among about a million naive cells.

The V call is TRBV9, the J call TRBJ2-2; D unclear. Sequencing was done on a sample of naive CD8+ T cells from blood, with Jurkat cell RNA spiked in. Subset given: FACS-sorted CD8+CD4-CCR7+CD45RA+ naive T cells. This receptor was taken from a human donor in good health. Some libraries in this study had Jurkat cell RNA spiked in. The CDR3 is CASSVYGANTGELFF. CDR3 sequence (DNA): TGTGCCAGCAGCGTGTACGGAGCGAACACCGGGGAGCTGTTTTTT.